Shown below are 29 T cell receptor beta chains from a single sample sequenced in a study of early T cells in non-severe SARS-CoV-2 infection. TCRdb re-called the 5' RACE reads with MiXCR, one entry per CDR3 protein. The sample lists 75,000 to 100,000 distinct CDR3 sequences, about 16% occurring once. Input material: whole blood. These receptors originate from an adult who was a healthcare worker with PCR-confirmed SARS-CoV-2 infection or an uninfected control (not recorded which).

The chain is built from TRBV12-3 or TRBV12-4 and TRBJ2-7; no reliable D call. There are 13 residues in the CDR3. V dropped 5 bases and J dropped 0 bases, with 8 bases sitting between them. CDR3: CASSPRNSYEQYF. The CDR3 DNA follows: TGTGCCAGCAGTCCGAGGAACTCCTACGAGCAGTACTTC.

V gene TRBV28 combines with J gene TRBJ2-7, with D possibly matching TRBD2 (7 bases). Germline-derived CDR1 and CDR2 are MDHEN and SYDVKM. CDR3 size: 12 residues. The CDR3 loop reads CGAGGQVNEQYF. The CDR3 DNA follows: TGTGGGGCCGGGGGGCAGGTCAACGAGCAGTACTTC.

This sequence joins TRBV6-2 or TRBV6-3 and TRBJ2-2, with D possibly TRBD1 on 6 matching bases. The CDR3 totals 13 residues. Trimming took off 5 bases at V and 5 bases at J, with 9 bases between the two ends. Germline assignment: CDR1 MNHEY and CDR2 SVGEGT. CDR3 sequence: CASSRRGTGELFF. CDR3 nucleotide sequence: TGTGCCAGCAGTCGCAGGGGAACCGGGGAGCTGTTTTTT.

This clonotype was detected ten times or more. This chain links TRBV6-2 or TRBV6-3 with TRBJ2-4; 7 bases line up with TRBD2. Germline CDR1 MNHEY, CDR2 SVGEGT. V trimming: 10 bases; J trimming: 3 bases; junction bases outside the gene matches: 6. The CDR3 spans 13 residues. The CDR3 DNA reads TGTGCCACTCTAGCGGAAAACAAAAACATTCAGTACTTC. Protein sequence: CATLAENKNIQYF.

In this sample, this clonotype turned up a few times. The chain employs TRBV7-9 and TRBJ1-1; the D is unclear. V was pared by 4 bases and J by 2 bases, with 11 bases between. The CDR3 loop spans 14 amino acids. From germline, CDR1 is SEHNR and CDR2 FQNEAQ (reference sequence). CDR3 nucleotides: TGTGCCAGCAGCTCGCCGGTTCGTAACACTGAAGCTTTCTTT. This gives the protein CASSSPVRNTEAFF.

This clonotype was recorded a few times. This chain joins TRBV11-2 and TRBJ2-1; possibly TRBD2 for D (6 bases). In germline, CDR1 is SGHAT, CDR2 FQNNGV. Trimming pared 0 bases from V and 3 bases from J, leaving 15 bases between. This CDR3 contains 17 residues. CDR3 protein: CASSLEGGLPSYNEQFF. The CDR3 DNA follows: TGTGCCAGCAGCTTAGAGGGGGGACTGCCGAGCTACAATGAGCAGTTCTTC.

This clonotype was seen once. CDR3 in amino acids: CASSKNSMYRAMYNQPQHF. The CDR3 DNA reads as TGTGCCAGCAGCAAAAACTCGATGTACAGGGCAATGTACAATCAGCCCCAGCATTTT. The chain carries TRBV21-1 and TRBJ1-5; the tabulated D call, TRBD1, remains unverified against the DNA. TRBV21-1 is annotated as a pseudogene. The CDR3 sequence is 19 residues long.

The rearrangement links TRBV11-1 to TRBJ2-1, with 14 bases fitting TRBD2. V lost 5 bases to trimming and J lost 4 bases; unmatched junction nucleotides: 7. Germline V lookup: CDR1 SGHAT, CDR2 FQDESV (reference sequence). The CDR3 runs to 17 residues. The CDR3 region is CASSIRGTSGRYNEQFF. CDR3 in DNA: TGTGCCAGCAGCATACGCGGGACTAGCGGGAGATACAATGAGCAGTTCTTC.

This clonotype was seen at least ten times. The chain employs TRBV30 and TRBJ2-1, with unresolved D. Germline V CDR1 and CDR2: GTSNPN, SVGIG (reference sequence). The V end was cut by 0 bases, the J end by 7 bases, with 10 bases between. The CDR3 runs 13 residues. CDR3 protein: CAWSVGLQNEQFF. Written as DNA, the CDR3 is TGTGCCTGGAGTGTAGGGCTTCAAAATGAGCAGTTCTTC.

This clonotype was seen more than once but under ten times. This chain links TRBV10-2 with TRBJ1-5; D is uncertain. This CDR3 has 14 amino acids. With 6 bases removed from V and 0 bases from J, the gap between germline ends came to 9 bases. Germline CDR1 reads WSHSY; CDR2 reads SAAADI. The CDR3 DNA follows: TGCGCCAGCAGGGCCAGAAGTAGCAATCAGCCCCAGCATTTT. It translates to CASRARSSNQPQHF.

This clonotype was detected only a few times. The rearrangement links TRBV6-1 to TRBJ2-1; D remains ambiguous. The CDR3 contains 10 residues. Trimming pared 2 bases from V and 10 bases from J, leaving 3 bases between. The germline V gene has CDR1 MNHNS and CDR2 SASEGT. CDR3 region: CASSEREQFF. The CDR3 region has the DNA TGTGCCAGCAGTGAACGAGAGCAGTTCTTC.

This clonotype was detected only a few times. The V gene is TRBV29-1, the J gene TRBJ1-1; D ambiguous. Deletions cut 3 bases from V and 0 bases from J, with 2 bases between. Germline CDR1 SQVTM, CDR2 ANQGSEA. This CDR3 has 11 amino acids. The CDR3 region has the DNA TGCAGCGTTGAGTTGAACACTGAAGCTTTCTTT. Amino acids: CSVELNTEAFF.

The chain employs TRBV19 and TRBJ2-1, with TRBD2 identical over 11 bases. With V trimmed by 5 bases and J by 7 bases, 13 bases remained unmatched. Germline V gives CDR1 LNHDA, CDR2 SQIVND (reference sequence). This CDR3 comprises 17 residues. The CDR3 here is CASSLIPKGLAANEQFF. DNA for the CDR3: TGTGCCAGTAGTCTCATCCCGAAGGGACTAGCGGCGAATGAGCAGTTCTTC.

This chain joins TRBV15 and TRBJ1-4, with D uncertain. Trimming took 5 bases from V and 11 from J, leaving 9 bases between them. The CDR3 is 11 residues long. The V gene's germline CDR1 is LNHNV and CDR2 YYDKDF (reference sequence). CDR3 region: CATSRARKLFF. The CDR3 DNA sequence: TGTGCCACCAGCCGGGCCCGTAAACTGTTTTTT.

V and J are TRBV19 and TRBJ2-3; the match to TRBD1 covers 8 bases. The CDR3 contains 15 residues. The J segment lost 6 bases and the V segment lost 6 bases, leaving 11 bases of the junction unmatched. Looked up from germline, CDR1 is LNHDA and CDR2 is SQIVND (reference sequence). The CDR3 nucleotides are TGTGCCAGTAGCCTACAGGGGGGTCTTGCTGATACGCAGTATTTT. Translated: CASSLQGGLADTQYF.

This chain connects TRBV5-1 to TRBJ1-1; 9 bases agree with TRBD1. The CDR3 length is 16 residues. Trimming took 4 bases from V and 5 from J; bases not matched to a gene: 12. CDR1 is SGHRS and CDR2 is YFSETQ in the germline V gene. CDR3 coding DNA: TGCGCCAGCAGCACCTCTTACAGGGGGCGGTATACTGAAGCTTTCTTT. This codes for CASSTSYRGRYTEAFF.

V gene TRBV7-8 combines with J gene TRBJ1-1; D is unclear. Germline CDR1 and CDR2: SGHVS and FQNEAQ. Deletions cut 5 bases from V and 5 bases from J, with 15 bases between. The CDR3 loop spans 14 amino acids. As DNA, the CDR3 is TGTGCCAGCAGCCGCCAACGCGCGGGGACTGAAGCTTTCTTT. It is translated as CASSRQRAGTEAFF.

This clonotype was observed a few times. This chain connects TRBV6-6 to TRBJ2-5; 8 positions agree with TRBD2. This CDR3 contains 16 residues. Unmatched junction bases numbered 8, after V lost 0 bases and J lost 5 bases. Germline V gene data show CDR1 as MNHNY and CDR2 as SVGAGI (reference sequence). The DNA for the CDR3 is TGTGCCAGCAGTTACTCTCCCGGGAGGGCCTTGGAGACCCAGTACTTC. Amino acid sequence: CASSYSPGRALETQYF.

V and J are TRBV27 and TRBJ2-7; 7 bases agree with TRBD2. Germline trimming cut 8 bases from V and 2 bases from J; bases unmatched to any gene: 9. This CDR3 spans 14 amino acids. Germline CDR1 is MNHEY and CDR2 is SMNVEV (reference sequence). Written as DNA, the CDR3 is TGTGCCAGCCGGGGCGGGAGTCTCCCCTACGAGCAGTACTTC. Translating gives CASRGGSLPYEQYF.

The CDR3, as DNA: TGTGCCAGCAGCTTAGCCCCCTTCGATGAGCAGTTCTTC. It specifies CASSLAPFDEQFF. J is TRBJ2-1 and V is TRBV11-2; no clear D gene. V gave up 1 base and J gave up 8 bases, with 9 bases separating them. CDR1 is SGHAT, CDR2 FQNNGV, per germline. The CDR3 is 13 residues long. Full variable domain (outside the CDR3, taken from reference TRBV11-2 and TRBJ2-1): EAGVAQSPRYKIIEKRQSVAFWCNPISGHATLYWYQQILGQGPKLLIQFQNNGVVDDSQLPKDRFSAERLKGVDSTLKIQPAKLEDSAVYLCASSLAPFDEQFFGPGTRLTVL.

As concerns this clonotype: Here the CDR3 omits its conserved ending phenylalanine or tryptophan, so a read error is the likely source. The CDR3 DNA sequence: TGCGCCAGCAGCCAAGTTGATGGACTAGCGTACGAGCAGTACATC. Translated, it gives CASSQVDGLAYEQYI. The genes are TRBV4-3 and TRBJ2-7; 9 bases agree with TRBD2. CDR3 length: 15 residues. V dropped 1 base and J dropped 4; count of bases not matched to a gene: 5. Germline V gene sequence: CDR1 LGHNA, CDR2 YSLEER.

This clonotype was detected only a few times. The CDR3 spells CAVKGLAGTGELFF. The CDR3 DNA is TGTGCCGTCAAAGGGCTAGCGGGCACCGGGGAGCTGTTTTTT. The chain uses TRBV5-4 and TRBJ2-2; 8 bases match TRBD2. Germline values: CDR1 SGHNT, CDR2 YYREEE (reference sequence). The ends lost 10 bases at V and 4 bases at J; junction bases unmatched: 9. The CDR3 has 14 amino acids.

The chain joins TRBV28 to TRBJ1-5; the D is unclear. The CDR3 spans 15 residues. The V and J ends lost 1 base and 5 bases respectively, with 12 bases between them. Germline CDR1 MDHEN, CDR2 SYDVKM. Written as DNA, the CDR3 is TGTGCCAGCAGTTTATCGGGCAGAGATGATCAGCCCCAGCATTTT. Translated: CASSLSGRDDQPQHF.

This clonotype was recorded many times. The V gene is TRBV2, the J gene TRBJ1-2; possibly TRBD1 for D (5 bases). Germline V gene lookup returns CDR1 SNHLY and CDR2 FYNNEI. With 7 bases removed from V and 0 bases from J, the gap between germline ends came to 15 bases. The CDR3 is 15 amino acids. CDR3 protein: CASNPGIQANYGYTF. Here the CDR3 DNA reads TGTGCCAGCAATCCAGGGATACAGGCTAACTATGGCTACACCTTC. The variable domain in full, with the rest retrieved from reference TRBV2 and TRBJ1-2, is EPEVTQTPSHQVTQMGQEVILRCVPISNHLYFYWYRQILGQKVEFLVSFYNNEISEKSEIFDDQFSVERPDGSNFTLKIRSTKLEDSAMYFCASNPGIQANYGYTFGSGTRLTVV.

In DNA, the CDR3 is TGTGCCAGCAGCCAACGGCGGGCCGTCTACAATGAGCAGTTCTTC. The encoded protein is CASSQRRAVYNEQFF. The V and J genes are TRBV3-1 and TRBJ2-1; the D gene is possibly TRBD2 (5 bases). Deletions cut 2 bases from V and 3 bases from J, with 11 bases between. This CDR3 is built from 15 residues. Germline CDR1 is LGHDT and CDR2 is YNNKEL (reference sequence).

There are a few counts of this clonotype. The chain employs TRBV7-6 and TRBJ2-3; D is unresolved. Germline V gene lookup returns CDR1 SGHVS and CDR2 FNYEAQ. Trimming shortened V by 8 bases and J by 6 bases, and 15 bases separated the two germline ends. The CDR3 has 13 amino acids. CDR3 protein: CASAKDGRDTQYF. The CDR3 bases are TGTGCCAGCGCGAAGGACGGAAGGGATACGCAGTATTTT.

This clonotype was observed a few times. The genes are TRBV2 and TRBJ2-7, with 8 bases aligning to TRBD2. The CDR3 spans 14 residues. CDR1 is SNHLY, CDR2 FYNNEI, per germline. The junction had 9 bases not matched to a gene; V was cut back by 4 bases and J by 7 bases. The CDR3: CASSVPGTREEQYF. The CDR3 coding sequence is TGTGCCAGCAGTGTACCCGGGACTAGGGAAGAGCAGTACTTC.

V usage is TRBV5-5 and J usage is TRBJ2-5, with TRBD2 as a possible D gene (6 bases). Germline V CDR1 and CDR2: SGHKS, YYEKEE (reference sequence). The V gene lost 7 bases and the J gene lost 1 base, with 11 bases spanning the gap. The CDR3 loop spans 13 amino acids. The CDR3 sequence: CASSRDSQETQYF. The CDR3 bases are TGTGCCAGCTCCCGGGACTCCCAAGAGACCCAGTACTTC.

This clonotype has only a few counts. The V gene is TRBV7-8, the J gene TRBJ2-5, with a tentative D call TRBD1 (6 bases). Trimming shortened V by 8 bases and J by 4 bases, and 11 bases separated the two germline ends. The CDR3 runs 12 residues. The germline gives CDR1 SGHVS, CDR2 FQNEAQ. This CDR3 is CASHRDVETQYF. In DNA, the CDR3 is TGTGCCAGCCACAGGGATGTAGAGACCCAGTACTTC.